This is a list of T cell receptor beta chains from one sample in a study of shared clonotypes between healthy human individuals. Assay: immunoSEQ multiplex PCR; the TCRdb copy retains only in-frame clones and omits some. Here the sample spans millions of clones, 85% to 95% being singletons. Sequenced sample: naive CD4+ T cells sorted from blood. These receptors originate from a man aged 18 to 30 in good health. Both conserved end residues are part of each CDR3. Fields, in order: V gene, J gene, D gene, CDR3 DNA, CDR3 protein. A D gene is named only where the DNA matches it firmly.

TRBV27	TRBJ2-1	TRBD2	TGTGCCAGCAGTCCATCATCCGGGACTAGCGGGAGGGCCTACAATGAGCAGTTCTTC	CASSPSSGTSGRAYNEQFF
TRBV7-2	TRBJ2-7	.	TGTGCCAGCAGCTTAGTTAGTTCCTACGAGCAGTACTTC	CASSLVSSYEQYF
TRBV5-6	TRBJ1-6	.	TGTGCCAGCAGCTCGACCTCGAGAGAGGGTCCCGTAGGTCATTCACCCCTCCACTTT	CASSSTSREGPVGHSPLHF
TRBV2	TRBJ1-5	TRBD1	TGTGCCAGCAGTGGGCAGACAGGGAGTCGTCAGCCCCAGCATTTT	CASSGQTGSRQPQHF
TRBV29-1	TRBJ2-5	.	TGCAGCGTTCTTGGTCTGGTTGCAGAGACCCAGTACTTC	CSVLGLVAETQYF
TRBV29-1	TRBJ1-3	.	TGCAGCGTCGGGGAGACGACTGGAAACACCATATATTTT	CSVGETTGNTIYF
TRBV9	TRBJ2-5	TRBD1	TGTGCCAGCAGCGTAAGGGACAGGGCAACCCAGTACTTC	CASSVRDRATQYF
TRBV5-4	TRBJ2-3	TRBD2	TGTGCCAGCAGCTTGGGAGGGACTAGCGGGAGGACTAGCACAGATACGCAGTATTTT	CASSLGGTSGRTSTDTQYF
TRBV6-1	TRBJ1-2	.	TGTGCCAGCAGTGAAGAGATACGGGGTGGCTACACCTTC	CASSEEIRGGYTF
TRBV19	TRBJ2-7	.	TGTGCCAGTAGTATCGGTCCCGGTTCCCCCTACGAGCAGTACTTC	CASSIGPGSPYEQYF
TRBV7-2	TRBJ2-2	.	TGTGCCAGCAGCCGAGGCCGCACCGGGGAGCTGTTTTTT	CASSRGRTGELFF
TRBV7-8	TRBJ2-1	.	TGTGCCAGCAGCTTAGAAAGTTCCCTAAGGGCGCAGTTCTTC	CASSLESSLRAQFF
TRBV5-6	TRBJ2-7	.	.	CASSFASGIRGYF